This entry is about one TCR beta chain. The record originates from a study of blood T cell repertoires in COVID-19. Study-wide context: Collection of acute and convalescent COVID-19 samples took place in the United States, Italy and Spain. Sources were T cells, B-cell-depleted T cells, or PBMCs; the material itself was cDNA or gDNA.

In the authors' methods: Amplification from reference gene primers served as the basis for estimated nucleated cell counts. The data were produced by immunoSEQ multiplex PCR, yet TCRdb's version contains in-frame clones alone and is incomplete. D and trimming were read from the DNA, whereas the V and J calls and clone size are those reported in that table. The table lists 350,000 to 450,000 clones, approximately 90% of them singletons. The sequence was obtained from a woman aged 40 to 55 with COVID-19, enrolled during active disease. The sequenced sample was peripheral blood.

The DNA of the CDR3 is TGCGCCAGCAGCACACAGACAGGCTCAGAGACCCAGTACTTC. The encoded protein is CASSTQTGSETQYF. This chain joins TRBV5-1 and TRBJ2-5, with D tentatively TRBD1 (6 bases). The germline CDR1 and CDR2 sequences are SGHRS and YFSETQ. The V end was cut by 4 bases, the J end by 4 bases, with 14 bases between. This CDR3 spans 14 amino acids.